The rows below give T cell receptor beta chains drawn from one sample of a study of shared clonotypes between healthy human individuals. TCRdb's table, derived via immunoSEQ multiplex PCR, lists solely in-frame clones and lacks some. This table has just over 2,000,000 clones, less than 95% appearing once. The sequencing sample was made of naive CD8+ T cells sorted from blood. These receptors originate from a man younger than 30 in good health. CDR3s include the opening cysteine and the closing phenylalanine or tryptophan.

v_gene,CDR3aa
TRBV5-6,CASSGGSPYEQYF
TRBV5-4,CASSPPAGGYTF
TRBV27,CASSLLSSTDTQYF
TRBV9,CASSVEGLPDYEQYF
TRBV5-1,CASNPGVSYNEQFF
TRBV19,CASTDRGTEAFF
TRBV5-1,CASSLEGFSTDTQYF
TRBV7-6,CASSLEGSTDTQYF
TRBV4-2,CASSQADTGYTGELFF
TRBV27,CASSREDRSSYEQYF
TRBV27,CASSLGAGAGNQPQHF
TRBV9,CASSVDEKLFF
TRBV19,CASSPGVSGIYEQYF